The 20 T cell receptor beta chains below all came from one sample that was sequenced in a study of blood T cell repertoires in COVID-19. Sequenced by immunoSEQ multiplex PCR; TCRdb stores in-frame clones only, minus some. Here the sample spans just over 20,000 clones, around 87% being singletons. Material for sequencing was peripheral blood. Source of these receptors: a human donor in a cohort sampled during active COVID-19.

The chain combines TRBV6-5 with TRBJ1-1; tentative D call: TRBD1 (5 bases). The ends were cut back, 5 bases at V and 1 base at J, with 11 bases in the middle. Germline V gives CDR1 MNHEY, CDR2 SVGAGI. The CDR3 consists of 14 residues. CDR3 bases: TGTGCCAGCAGTAGTTGGGGGGGGAACACTGAAGCTTTCTTT. Protein: CASSSWGGNTEAFF.

The CDR3: CASSTEGIGQFF. The CDR3 nucleotides read TGTGCCAGCAGTACCGAGGGAATCGGGCAGTTCTTC. This sequence joins TRBV2 and TRBJ2-1; maybe TRBD2 (5 bases). CDR1 is SNHLY and CDR2 is FYNNEI in the germline V gene. The CDR3 runs to 12 residues. The V gene lost 5 bases and the J gene lost 12 bases, with 14 bases spanning the gap.

The chain couples TRBV19 to TRBJ2-4; TRBD2 matches at 9 bases. Germline CDR1 LNHDA, CDR2 SQIVND (reference sequence). The CDR3 has 16 amino acids. V lost 6 bases, J lost 1 base, and 7 bases stayed unmatched. This CDR3 is CASSSTAGGAKNIQYF. In DNA, the CDR3 is TGTGCCAGTAGCAGTACGGCGGGAGGGGCCAAAAACATTCAGTACTTC. The whole variable domain, remainder taken from reference TRBV19 and TRBJ2-4, is DGGITQSPKYLFRKEGQNVTLSCEQNLNHDAMYWYRQDPGQGLRLIYYSQIVNDFQKGDIAEGYSVSREKKESFPLTVTSAQKNPTAFYLCASSSTAGGAKNIQYFGAGTRLSVL.

This rearrangement joins TRBV2 to TRBJ2-7, with D unclear. CDR3 length: 14 amino acids. Germline values: CDR1 SNHLY, CDR2 FYNNEI. Trimming removed 5 bases from V and 3 bases from J, with 14 bases in between. This CDR3 is CASSYSGSFYEQYF. The CDR3 DNA reads as TGTGCCAGCAGTTATTCTGGCTCCTTCTACGAGCAGTACTTC.

The chain couples TRBV11-2 to TRBJ2-1; 9 nucleotides line up with TRBD2. Germline loops: CDR1 SGHAT, CDR2 FQNNGV. The CDR3 contains 16 residues. V gave up 2 bases and J gave up 6 bases; unmatched junction bases: 8. CDR3 nucleotide sequence: TGTGCCAGCAGCTTAACAGGGCTAGCGGGGTCCAATGAGCAGTTCTTC. Translated: CASSLTGLAGSNEQFF.

The V gene is TRBV2, the J gene TRBJ2-1, with 9 bases aligning to TRBD2. V was pared by 1 base and J by 3 bases, with 1 base of the junction left unmatched. The length of the CDR3 is 15 residues. CDR1 SNHLY and CDR2 FYNNEI come from the germline V gene. DNA of the CDR3: TGTGCCAGCAGTGAAGAACTAGCGGGCTACAATGAGCAGTTCTTC. Protein: CASSEELAGYNEQFF.

This chain connects TRBV5-6 to TRBJ2-1; TRBD2 matches at 14 bases. The CDR3 length is 15 residues. V dropped 3 bases and J dropped 9; count of bases not matched to a gene: 5. Germline CDR1 and CDR2: SGHDT and YYEEEE. The CDR3, as DNA: TGTGCCAGCAGCTGGGGACTAGCGGGGGAGGGTGAGCAGTTCTTC. This encodes CASSWGLAGEGEQFF.

This chain uses TRBV4-1 with TRBJ2-7, with 13 bases lining up with TRBD2. The CDR3 loop spans 15 amino acids. The germline gives CDR1 MGHRA, CDR2 YSYEKL. V was pared by 4 bases and J by 5 bases, with 5 bases of the junction left unmatched. The CDR3 DNA reads TGCGCCAGCAGCCGGACTAGCGGGAGTTTGGACGAGCAGTACTTC. This sequence encodes CASSRTSGSLDEQYF.

This chain links TRBV9 with TRBJ2-1; TRBD1 matches 9 bases. J lost 2 bases, V lost 4 bases, and 10 bases had no gene match. Germline V gene lookup returns CDR1 SGDLS and CDR2 YYNGEE. This CDR3 is 17 amino acids long. CDR3 loop: CASSPHGGTGPYNEQFF. DNA for the CDR3: TGTGCCAGCAGCCCCCATGGAGGGACAGGGCCCTACAATGAGCAGTTCTTC.

V is TRBV7-3 and J is TRBJ2-3; TRBD2 is a possible D gene (6 bases). The CDR3 is 15 residues long. V dropped 2 bases and J dropped 1 base, with 10 bases sitting between them. The V gene's germline CDR1 is SGHTA and CDR2 FQGTGA. The CDR3 DNA is TGTGCCAGCAGCTTATTCCCGGGGGGCACAGATACGCAGTATTTT. It yields the protein CASSLFPGGTDTQYF.

V usage is TRBV7-9 and J usage is TRBJ1-4; 7 bases line up with TRBD1. Unmatched junction bases numbered 6, after V lost 6 bases and J lost 5 bases. Germline CDR1 is SEHNR and CDR2 is FQNEAQ (reference sequence). The CDR3 consists of 14 residues. CDR3 coding DNA: TGTGCCAGCAGTTACTCACAGGGGAATGAAAAACTGTTTTTT. It codes for CASSYSQGNEKLFF.

The chain carries TRBV27 and TRBJ2-2; TRBD1 matches at 10 bases. The junction had 10 bases not matched to a gene; V was cut back by 2 bases and J by 7 bases. The CDR3 contains 17 residues. Per the germline V gene, CDR1 is MNHEY and CDR2 is SMNVEV (reference sequence). The CDR3 DNA reads as TGTGCCAGCAGTTTACGGGGACAGGGGATCTACGGCGGGGAGCTGTTTTTT. Amino acid sequence: CASSLRGQGIYGGELFF.

The chain joins TRBV12-3 or TRBV12-4 to TRBJ2-1; 7 positions match TRBD1. The CDR3 extends over 12 amino acids. V lost 6 bases to trimming and J lost 16 bases; unmatched junction nucleotides: 12. The chain's CDR3 is CASSSSGTAVFF. The CDR3 nucleotides are TGTGCCAGCAGCTCCTCCGGGACAGCGGTTTTCTTC.

The V call is TRBV10-1, the J call TRBJ2-7, with TRBD2 matching 9 bases. CDR1 WNHNN and CDR2 SYGVQD come from the germline V gene (reference sequence). The V and J ends lost 3 bases and 5 bases, in that order; junction bases with no gene match: 8. There are 15 residues in the CDR3. The CDR3 sequence: CASSDGTSPRDEQYF. The CDR3 nucleotides read TGCGCCAGCAGTGACGGGACTAGCCCAAGGGACGAGCAGTACTTC.

The chain carries TRBV5-1 and TRBJ2-3; 9 nucleotides agree with TRBD1. V dropped 3 bases and J dropped 2; count of bases not matched to a gene: 4. Germline CDR1 reads SGHRS; CDR2 reads YFSETQ. The CDR3 totals 15 residues. In nucleotides, the CDR3 is TGCGCCAGCAGCTCCGGACAGGGGCACACAGATACGCAGTATTTT. Translating gives CASSSGQGHTDTQYF.

J is TRBJ1-5 and V is TRBV2, with D hard to call. The CDR3 covers 16 residues. The germline CDR1 and CDR2 sequences are SNHLY and FYNNEI. V lost 0 bases and J 5 bases, leaving 14 bases between the germline ends. The DNA of the CDR3 is TGTGCCAGCAGTGAAGCGAGGGCAGTGAGCGATCAGCCCCAGCATTTT. Translated: CASSEARAVSDQPQHF.

The table lists this clone with a few counts. The genes are TRBV18 and TRBJ1-5; 9 bases line up with TRBD1. Germline V CDR1 and CDR2: KGHSH, LQKENI. This CDR3 comprises 15 residues. V dropped 3 bases and J dropped 3; count of bases not matched to a gene: 3. The CDR3 region is CASSPTGGSNQPQHF. As DNA, the CDR3 is TGTGCCAGCTCACCCACAGGGGGCTCCAATCAGCCCCAGCATTTT.

The gene calls are TRBV2 and TRBJ1-5; D possibly corresponds to TRBD1 (5 bases). This CDR3 contains 17 residues. Trimming took off 6 bases at V and 0 bases at J, with 18 bases between the two ends. Germline CDR1 reads SNHLY; CDR2 reads FYNNEI. The CDR3 DNA reads TGTGCCAGCAGCGGGACGGGAGGGTCTTATAGCAATCAGCCCCAGCATTTT. Its protein product is CASSGTGGSYSNQPQHF.

The V call is TRBV19, the J call TRBJ2-5, with TRBD1 identical over 8 bases. The CDR3 length is 14 residues. The V gene end was trimmed by 8 bases and the J gene end by 2 bases; junction bases not matched to a gene: 7. In germline, CDR1 is LNHDA, CDR2 SQIVND (reference sequence). CDR3: CASQRDRQQETQYF. DNA for the CDR3: TGTGCCAGTCAGAGGGACAGGCAGCAAGAGACCCAGTACTTC.

The genes are TRBV2 and TRBJ1-2, with no clear D. V shed 3 bases and J shed 4 bases, with 12 bases lying between them. CDR1 is SNHLY and CDR2 is FYNNEI in the germline V gene. The CDR3 covers 14 residues. The CDR3 DNA reads TGTGCCAGCAGTGAGGAGGGCCAAGGCTATGGCTACACCTTC. Translating it yields CASSEEGQGYGYTF. Using reference TRBV2 and TRBJ1-2 for the parts outside the CDR3, the full variable domain is EPEVTQTPSHQVTQMGQEVILRCVPISNHLYFYWYRQILGQKVEFLVSFYNNEISEKSEIFDDQFSVERPDGSNFTLKIRSTKLEDSAMYFCASSEEGQGYGYTFGSGTRLTVV.